These 9 T cell receptor beta chains share one sample of origin, sequenced in a study of blood T cell repertoires in COVID-19. Clones were sequenced by immunoSEQ multiplex PCR, and TCRdb holds only the in-frame ones, with some missing. The data show more than 110,000 clones, around 89% seen once. The sequenced material came from peripheral blood. The receptors derive from a man aged 55 to 70 with active or convalescent COVID-19.

The rearrangement joins TRBV2 to TRBJ2-5, with 9 nucleotides matching TRBD1. The junction had 6 bases not matched to a gene; V was cut back by 4 bases and J by 3 bases. Germline CDR1 and CDR2: SNHLY and FYNNEI. This CDR3 region has 15 residues. CDR3 nucleotides: TGTGCCAGCAGTGGGGGACAGGGCGTAGAAGAGACCCAGTACTTC. Its translation: CASSGGQGVEETQYF.

In DNA form, the CDR3 reads TGTGCCAGCAGCCGGACAGGGCACGGCGTCACTGAAGCTTTCTTT. Amino acid sequence: CASSRTGHGVTEAFF. The V call is TRBV27, the J call TRBJ1-1, with 8 bases lining up with TRBD1. V lost 6 bases and J lost 4; bases outside the gene matches: 10. Germline CDR1 and CDR2: MNHEY and SMNVEV (reference sequence). This CDR3 comprises 15 residues.

The J gene is TRBJ2-1, the V gene TRBV2; TRBD2 aligns across 15 bases. The CDR3 extends over 19 amino acids. After removal of 5 bases from V and 5 bases from J, the junction contained 13 bases not matched to a gene. Germline-derived CDR1 and CDR2 are SNHLY and FYNNEI. Here the CDR3 DNA reads TGTGCCAGCAGTTCCTCCCCGGGACTAGCGGGAGGACCCCACAATGAGCAGTTCTTC. Protein: CASSSSPGLAGGPHNEQFF.

This sequence joins TRBV3-1 (or the pseudogene TRBV3-2) and TRBJ1-3; D is undetermined. The V and J ends lost 2 bases and 6 bases respectively, with 5 bases between them. Per germline, CDR1 LGHDT and CDR2 YNNKEL (reference sequence). This CDR3 has 12 amino acids. The CDR3 sequence is CASSQYKNTIYF. The CDR3 DNA sequence: TGTGCCAGCAGCCAATATAAAAACACCATATATTTT.

The genes are TRBV5-1 and TRBJ2-5; 8 bases are shared with TRBD1. This CDR3 region has 15 residues. V shed 0 bases, J shed 4 bases, and the junction held 5 bases outside the gene matches. Germline V CDR1 and CDR2: SGHRS, YFSETQ. DNA of the CDR3: TGCGCCAGCAGCTTGGGGACAGGGTTTAGAGAGACCCAGTACTTC. Protein sequence: CASSLGTGFRETQYF.

The rearrangement links TRBV4-3 to TRBJ1-5; D ambiguous. Trimming left V 0 bases short and J 8 bases short, with 8 bases between. The germline V gene encodes CDR1 LGHNA and CDR2 YSLEER. The CDR3 contains 13 residues. The CDR3 DNA is TGCGCCAGCAGCCAAGAGTTCGGGAAGCCCCAGCATTTT. Amino acids: CASSQEFGKPQHF.

The V gene is TRBV4-2, the J gene TRBJ2-1, with D perhaps TRBD2 (5 bases). V was pared by 3 bases and J by 9 bases, with 12 bases between. This CDR3 is built from 13 residues. Germline V gives CDR1 LGHNA, CDR2 YNFKEQ. Written as DNA, the CDR3 is TGTGCCAGCAGCCAGCATGACTATAGTGAGCAGTTCTTC. Translated: CASSQHDYSEQFF.

V gene TRBV28 combines with J gene TRBJ1-4, with 8 bases aligning to TRBD1. The germline V gene has CDR1 MDHEN and CDR2 SYDVKM. The CDR3 has 15 amino acids. V lost 2 bases to trimming and J lost 6 bases; unmatched junction nucleotides: 5. The CDR3 loop reads CASSLPRGLDEKLFF. In DNA, the CDR3 is TGTGCCAGCAGTTTACCCAGGGGGCTGGATGAAAAACTGTTTTTT.

This chain links TRBV29-1 with TRBJ2-2, with D tentatively TRBD1 (6 bases). Germline V gene sequence: CDR1 SQVTM, CDR2 ANQGSEA. CDR3 length equals 11 residues. V lost 7 bases, J lost 6 bases, and 9 bases lay in between. CDR3 bases: TGCAGCGGACAGGAGGCCGGGGAGCTGTTTTTT. Protein product: CSGQEAGELFF.